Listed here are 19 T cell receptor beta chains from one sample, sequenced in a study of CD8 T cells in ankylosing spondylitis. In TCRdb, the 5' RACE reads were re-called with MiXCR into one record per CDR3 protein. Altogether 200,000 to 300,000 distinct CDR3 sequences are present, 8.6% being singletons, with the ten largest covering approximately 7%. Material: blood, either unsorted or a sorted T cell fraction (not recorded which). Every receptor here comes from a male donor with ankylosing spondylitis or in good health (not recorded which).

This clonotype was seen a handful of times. The CDR3 coding sequence is TGTGCCAGCTCACAAGGGGCGGGAGATACGCAGTATTTT. The encoded protein is CASSQGAGDTQYF. This chain joins TRBV18 and TRBJ2-3, with D perhaps given as TRBD1 or TRBD2 (5 bases each). Germline CDR1 and CDR2: KGHSH and LQKENI. The CDR3 runs to 13 residues. V lost 4 bases and J lost 5, with 10 bases in between.

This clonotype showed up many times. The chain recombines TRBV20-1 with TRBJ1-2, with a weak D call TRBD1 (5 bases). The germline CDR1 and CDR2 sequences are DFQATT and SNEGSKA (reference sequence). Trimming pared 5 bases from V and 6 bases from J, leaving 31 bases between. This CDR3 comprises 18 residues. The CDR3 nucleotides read TGCAGTGCTGAACGTACAACAGGAGGGTGGAAGAGTGTTGATGGCTACACCTTC. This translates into CSAERTTGGWKSVDGYTF.

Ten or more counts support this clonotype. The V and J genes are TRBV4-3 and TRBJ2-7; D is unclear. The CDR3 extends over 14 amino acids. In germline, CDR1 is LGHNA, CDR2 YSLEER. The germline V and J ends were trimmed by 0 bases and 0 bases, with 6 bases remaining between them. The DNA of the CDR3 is TGCGCCAGCAGCCAAGACCTCAACTCCTACGAGCAGTACTTC. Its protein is CASSQDLNSYEQYF.

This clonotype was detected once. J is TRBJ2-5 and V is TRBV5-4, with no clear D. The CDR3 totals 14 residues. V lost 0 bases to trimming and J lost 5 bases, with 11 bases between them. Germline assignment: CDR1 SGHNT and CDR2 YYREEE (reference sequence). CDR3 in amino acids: CASSLEPLGETQYF. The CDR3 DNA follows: TGTGCCAGCAGCTTGGAACCGTTAGGGGAGACCCAGTACTTC.

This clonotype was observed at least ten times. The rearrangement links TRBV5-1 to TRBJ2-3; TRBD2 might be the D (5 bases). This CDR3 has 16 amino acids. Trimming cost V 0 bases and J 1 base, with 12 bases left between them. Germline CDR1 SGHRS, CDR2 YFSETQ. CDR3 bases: TGCGCCAGCAGCTTGGCCGAGAGGGTTGGCACAGATACGCAGTATTTT. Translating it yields CASSLAERVGTDTQYF.

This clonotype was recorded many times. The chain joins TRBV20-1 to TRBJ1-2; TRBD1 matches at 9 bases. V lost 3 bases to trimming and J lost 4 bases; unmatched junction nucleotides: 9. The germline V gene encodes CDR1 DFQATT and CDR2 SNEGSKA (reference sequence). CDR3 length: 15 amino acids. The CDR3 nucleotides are TGCAGTGCTAGCCCGGGACAGGGCATATCCTATGGCTACACCTTC. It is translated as CSASPGQGISYGYTF.

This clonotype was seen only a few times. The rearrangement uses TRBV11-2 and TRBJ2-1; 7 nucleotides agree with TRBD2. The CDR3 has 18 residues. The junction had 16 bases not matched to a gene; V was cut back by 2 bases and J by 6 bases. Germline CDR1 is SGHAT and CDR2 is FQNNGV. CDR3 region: CASSLFTYGAGEGNEQFF. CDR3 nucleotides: TGTGCCAGCAGCTTATTTACTTACGGGGCGGGAGAGGGCAATGAGCAGTTCTTC.

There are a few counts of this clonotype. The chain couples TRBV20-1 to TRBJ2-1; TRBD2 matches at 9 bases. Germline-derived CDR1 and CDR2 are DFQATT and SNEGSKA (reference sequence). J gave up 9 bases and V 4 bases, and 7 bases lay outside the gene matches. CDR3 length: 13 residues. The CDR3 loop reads CSAIRTSVGEQFF. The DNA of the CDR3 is TGCAGTGCTATCCGGACTAGCGTGGGTGAGCAGTTCTTC.

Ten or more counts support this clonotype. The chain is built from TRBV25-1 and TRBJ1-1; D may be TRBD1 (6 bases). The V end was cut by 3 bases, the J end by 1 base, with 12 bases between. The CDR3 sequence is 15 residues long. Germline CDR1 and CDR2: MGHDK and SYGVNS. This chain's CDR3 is CASSDSGARNTEAFF. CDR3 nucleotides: TGTGCCAGCAGTGATTCAGGGGCGAGGAACACTGAAGCTTTCTTT.

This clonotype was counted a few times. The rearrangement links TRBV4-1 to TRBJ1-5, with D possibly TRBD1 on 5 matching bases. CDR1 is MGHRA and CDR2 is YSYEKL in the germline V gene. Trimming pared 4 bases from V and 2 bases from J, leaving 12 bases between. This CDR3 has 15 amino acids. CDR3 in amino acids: CASSPGGGGNQPQHF. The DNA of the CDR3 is TGCGCCAGCAGCCCGGGCGGGGGGGGCAATCAGCCCCAGCATTTT.

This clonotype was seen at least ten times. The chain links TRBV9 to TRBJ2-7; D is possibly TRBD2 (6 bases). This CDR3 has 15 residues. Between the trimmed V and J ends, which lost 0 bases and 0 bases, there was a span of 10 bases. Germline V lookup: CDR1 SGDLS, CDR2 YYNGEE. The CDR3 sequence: CASSVGIGSSYEQYF. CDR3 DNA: TGTGCCAGCAGCGTAGGTATCGGGAGCTCCTACGAGCAGTACTTC.

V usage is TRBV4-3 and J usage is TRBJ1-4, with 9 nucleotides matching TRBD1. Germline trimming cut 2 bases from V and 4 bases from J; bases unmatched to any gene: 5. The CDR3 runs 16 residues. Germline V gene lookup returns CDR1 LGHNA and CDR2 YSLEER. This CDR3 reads CASSQKPGQGNEKLFF. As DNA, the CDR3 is TGCGCCAGCAGCCAAAAACCGGGACAGGGTAATGAAAAACTGTTTTTT.

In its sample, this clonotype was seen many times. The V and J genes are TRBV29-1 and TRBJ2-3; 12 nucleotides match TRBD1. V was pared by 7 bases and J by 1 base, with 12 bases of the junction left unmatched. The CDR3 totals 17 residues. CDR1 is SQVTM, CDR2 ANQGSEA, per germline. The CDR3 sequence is CSGSRDRGQLGTDTQYF. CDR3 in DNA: TGCAGCGGAAGCCGGGACAGGGGGCAATTAGGCACAGATACGCAGTATTTT.

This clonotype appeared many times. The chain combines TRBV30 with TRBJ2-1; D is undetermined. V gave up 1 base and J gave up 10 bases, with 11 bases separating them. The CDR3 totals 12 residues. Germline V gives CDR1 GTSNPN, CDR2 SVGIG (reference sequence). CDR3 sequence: CAWSATNLEQFF. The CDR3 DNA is TGTGCCTGGAGTGCCACCAACCTAGAGCAGTTCTTC.

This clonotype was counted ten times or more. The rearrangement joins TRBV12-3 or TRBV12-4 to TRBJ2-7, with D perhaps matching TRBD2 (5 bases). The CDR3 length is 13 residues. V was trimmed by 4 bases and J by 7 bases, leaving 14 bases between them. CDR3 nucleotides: TGTGCCAGCAGTTGGGAGTTCTCTACGGAGCAGTACTTC. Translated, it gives CASSWEFSTEQYF.

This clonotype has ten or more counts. CDR3 sequence: CASSLTGEQETQYF. The CDR3 region has the DNA TGTGCCAGCAGTCTTACAGGGGAGCAAGAGACCCAGTACTTC. The chain recombines TRBV27 with TRBJ2-5; 7 bases are shared with TRBD1. V was pared by 5 bases and J by 2 bases, with 5 bases of the junction left unmatched. Germline V gene sequence: CDR1 MNHEY, CDR2 SMNVEV (reference sequence). CDR3 length equals 14 residues.

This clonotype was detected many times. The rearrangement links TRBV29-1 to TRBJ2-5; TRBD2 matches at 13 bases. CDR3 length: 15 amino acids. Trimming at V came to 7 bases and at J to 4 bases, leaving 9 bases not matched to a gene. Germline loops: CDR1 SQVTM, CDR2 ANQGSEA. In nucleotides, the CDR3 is TGCAGCGCTTCGACTAGCGGGGGGAAAGTAGAGACCCAGTACTTC. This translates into CSASTSGGKVETQYF.

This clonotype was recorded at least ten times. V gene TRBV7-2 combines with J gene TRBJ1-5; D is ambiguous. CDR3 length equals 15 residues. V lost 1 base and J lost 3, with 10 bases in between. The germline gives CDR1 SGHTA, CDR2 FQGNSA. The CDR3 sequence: CASSLVVADNQPQHF. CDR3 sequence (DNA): TGTGCCAGCAGCTTAGTAGTGGCCGACAATCAGCCCCAGCATTTT. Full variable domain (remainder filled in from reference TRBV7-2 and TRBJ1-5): GAGVSQSPSNKVTEKGKDVELRCDPISGHTALYWYRQSLGQGLEFLIYFQGNSAPDKSGLPSDRFSAERTGGSVSTLTIQRTQQEDSAVYLCASSLVVADNQPQHFGDGTRLSIL.

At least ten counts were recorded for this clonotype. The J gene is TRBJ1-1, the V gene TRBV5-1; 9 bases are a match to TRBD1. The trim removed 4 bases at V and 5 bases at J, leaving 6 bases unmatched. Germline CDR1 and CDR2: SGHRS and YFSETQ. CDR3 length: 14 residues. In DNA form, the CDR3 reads TGCGCCAGCAGCAAACAGGGGGCGACTACTGAAGCTTTCTTT. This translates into CASSKQGATTEAFF.